This T cell receptor (beta chain) was found in a study of blood T cells in healthy people across ages (dated by TCRdb to between 2015 and 2017). A note on the overall study: In model experiments, template switching captured about one uniquely barcoded TCR beta cDNA molecule for every two T cells. Donors were grouped into four age groups: young (average approximately 15 years), middle-aged (39), aged (around 56) and long-lived (approximately 82). Using deep sequencing normalized with unique cDNA molecular identifiers, the study measured how TCR beta repertoire diversity changes with age. Two additional independent replicas of 1 million unique cDNA reads from the same blood draw were analyzed for two donors (one aged 18 to 30 and one aged 80 or older). To avoid experimental bias, donors of different ages were randomly spread across the sequencing lanes. The research as a whole found: Observed TCR beta diversity per million T cells fell roughly linearly with age, and a significant reduction was already apparent by age around 40. Estimates of total diversity based on one million sequenced T cells were regarded as lower bounds and as underestimates. The percentage of naive T cells measured by flow cytometry correlated strongly with observed TCR beta diversity. The CMV infection status of donors was not known, potentially confounding age-related changes in expanded clonotypes. Compared with the aged group, more naive CD4+ T cells, fewer expanded clones and increased TCR diversity were shown by the long-lived group, suggesting age selection. Conclusive comparison of naive and antigen-experienced compartments was prevented by the profiling of bulk unsorted PBMCs.

Libraries were built with 5' RACE. TCRdb records Illumina HiSeq 2500 as the sequencer. A second roughly 7 to 12 cycle PCR used a sample-barcoded 5' primer and a J-beta primer mix. A template-switch 5' adaptor carrying 12 random nucleotides introduced a unique molecular identifier onto each TCR beta cDNA molecule. At least 2.5 million CDR3-containing paired-end reads were obtained from each sample. The Mint cDNA synthesis kit, primed by a TRBC-specific oligonucleotide, was used to synthesize first-strand cDNA from all RNA. Following uracil-DNA glycosylase treatment, all cDNA underwent a first 18-cycle PCR with the universal primers M1SS and BC2_uni_R. In the source study's methods: For normalization, 1 million high-quality reads, each with a distinct molecular identifier, were randomly selected from each sample. Instead of being binned into consensus sequences, reads that shared molecular identifiers were thrown out. MiTCR, set to a Q25 quality threshold and the strictest error-elimination algorithm, was used for CDR3 identification, clonotype clustering and error correction. A nonparametric unseen species model using Euler transformation provided a lower-bound estimate of total TCR beta diversity. Through fastp at Q25 and MiXCR, TCRdb rebuilt clones from the public reads, retaining in-frame beta chains. Each CDR3 protein gets just one entry, which takes the most common genes and DNA from the rows behind it. The V and J calls here are based on TCRdb, not the publication. This sample comprises some 320,000 distinct CDR3 sequences, roughly 29% of them detected only once. The ten largest account for 29% of the sample.

Donors were 39 systemically healthy Caucasian individuals from Russia aged roughly 6 to 90 years. Each donor gave roughly 11 milliliters of peripheral blood, drawn into EDTA-treated Vacutainer tubes. Ficoll-Paque density-gradient centrifugation was used to isolate PBMCs, with at least 7 million per sample. Total RNA was extracted from PBMCs with Trizol reagent, with at least 6 micrograms obtained per sample. For every donor, an aliquot of PBMCs went through flow cytometry to measure the percentages of naive CD45RAhigh/CD27high T cells. The germline V gene gives CDR1 as MDHEN and CDR2 as SYDVKM. V is reduced by 8 bases and J by 0 bases, leaving a spacing of 4 bases between them. There are 12 amino acids in the CDR3, from cysteine to phenylalanine inclusive. Just the 36-base CDR3 DNA is kept, in frame starting at base 1. A note on this clonotype: Its cognate antigen has yet to be identified. Within one base of it there is no much larger clone, and no base qualities were kept.

Recombination linked TRBV28 to TRBJ2-2; no D gene can be assigned with confidence. Material for sequencing was blood. The source is a woman in her 70s in good health. The CDR3 region has the sequence CASGANTGELFF. Read as DNA, the sequence is TGTGCCAGCGGGGCGAACACCGGGGAGCTGTTTTTT.